This T cell receptor (beta chain) comes out of a study of cytotoxic CD8 clonotypes in ibrutinib-treated CLL. Across the study: With a range of 6 to 36, the median treatment time before response samples were taken was around 12 months. Samples yielded averages of 255,043 productive templates and 94,000 or so productive rearrangements. Study results and caveats: Clonality went up at ibrutinib response and then declined back toward baseline at progression. Higher circulating CD8+ T-cell counts strongly accompanied higher baseline clonality, above age-matched healthy donors.

The table came from immunoSEQ multiplex PCR; TCRdb's copy has only in-frame clones and leaves some out. The table has around 76,000 clones, 83% seen once; the top ten hold about two fifths. Notes on this clone: Its antigen is not known.

V was pared by 2 bases and J by 3 bases, with 6 bases of the junction left unmatched. CDR3 size: 15 residues. Looked up from germline, CDR1 is MDHEN and CDR2 is SYDVKM. The starting material was PBMCs, obtained after 24 months of ibrutinib treatment. The TCR originated in a human donor with chronic lymphocytic leukemia. The V and J genes are TRBV28 and TRBJ2-7; 8 nucleotides agree with TRBD1. In DNA form, the CDR3 reads TGTGCCAGCAGTTTAATAACAGGGGGAAGCTACGAGCAGTACTTC. Residues: CASSLITGGSYEQYF.